This is a list of T cell receptor beta chains from one sample in a study of neurological immune-mediated disorders. A single record per CDR3 protein comes from TCRdb applying MiXCR to the 5' RACE reads. The sample gives more than 95,000 distinct CDR3 sequences, 11% of which show up once; under 3.5% is in the top ten. Sequences were obtained from PBMCs. Receptors were obtained from a female donor with HTLV-1-associated myelopathy (HAM/TSP). The CDR3 runs from the conserved cysteine through the conserved F or W. D genes are given only for firm matches. Expanded clones get a size class; other rows say once, few or many, or leave the size out.

v_gene: TRBV5-6; d_gene: NA; j_gene: TRBJ2-7; abundance: NA; CDR3nt: TGTGCCAGCCATTGGGCCAGCGAGCAGTACTTC; CDR3aa: CASHWASEQYF
v_gene: TRBV6-1; d_gene: TRBD2; j_gene: TRBJ2-7; abundance: NA; CDR3nt: TGTGCCAGCCGGGGGGGGGCCTCCTACGAGCAGTACTTC; CDR3aa: CASRGGASYEQYF
v_gene: TRBV20-1; d_gene: TRBD1; j_gene: TRBJ1-1; abundance: many; CDR3nt: TGCAGTGCGCAGACAGGGGTTGGCACTGAAGCTTTCTTT; CDR3aa: CSAQTGVGTEAFF
v_gene: TRBV20-1; d_gene: TRBD1; j_gene: TRBJ2-7; abundance: many; CDR3nt: TGCAGTGCTAGGGGGGACAGGGCGACCTACGAGCAGTACTTC; CDR3aa: CSARGDRATYEQYF
v_gene: TRBV27; d_gene: NA; j_gene: TRBJ1-1; abundance: many; CDR3nt: TGTGCCAGCAGTCTAGGGCCCGCCAGGACTGAAGCTTTCTTT; CDR3aa: CASSLGPARTEAFF
v_gene: TRBV20-1; d_gene: TRBD1; j_gene: TRBJ2-2; abundance: many; CDR3nt: TGCAGTGCTAGGGGACAGGGGAACACCGGGGAGCTGTTTTTT; CDR3aa: CSARGQGNTGELFF
v_gene: TRBV20-1; d_gene: NA; j_gene: TRBJ2-3; abundance: many; CDR3nt: TGCAGTGCTAGATCCCCAGGGACCCATACGCAGTATTTT; CDR3aa: CSARSPGTHTQYF
v_gene: TRBV7-2; d_gene: NA; j_gene: TRBJ2-7; abundance: many; CDR3nt: TGTGCCAGCAGCTTAACAAGGGACTCCTACGAGCAGTACTTC; CDR3aa: CASSLTRDSYEQYF
v_gene: TRBV7-3; d_gene: NA; j_gene: TRBJ1-3; abundance: many; CDR3nt: TGTGCCAGCAGCCAAGGACTGGGAAACACCATATATTTT; CDR3aa: CASSQGLGNTIYF
v_gene: TRBV10-3; d_gene: TRBD1; j_gene: TRBJ2-2; abundance: many; CDR3nt: TGTGCCACCGCCGCTCGACAGGGCACGAACACCGGGGAGCTGTTTTTT; CDR3aa: CATAARQGTNTGELFF
v_gene: TRBV5-1; d_gene: TRBD1; j_gene: TRBJ2-2; abundance: few; CDR3nt: TGCGCCAGCAGCTTGCCCAGGACAGGGAAGAACACCGGGGAGCTGTTTTTT; CDR3aa: CASSLPRTGKNTGELFF
v_gene: TRBV7-6; d_gene: NA; j_gene: TRBJ2-7; abundance: many; CDR3nt: TGTGCCAGCAGCTTCGGTACAGGGTCCAGCGAGCAGTACTTC; CDR3aa: CASSFGTGSSEQYF
v_gene: TRBV5-1; d_gene: NA; j_gene: TRBJ1-1; abundance: many; CDR3nt: TGCGCCAGCAGCTCCTTACCAGGACAGGAAGCTTTCTTT; CDR3aa: CASSSLPGQEAFF
v_gene: TRBV2; d_gene: NA; j_gene: TRBJ2-5; abundance: few; CDR3nt: TGTGCCAGCAGTCCCGGGGGCATTGGAGAGACCCAGTACTTC; CDR3aa: CASSPGGIGETQYF
v_gene: TRBV11-2; d_gene: TRBD1; j_gene: TRBJ2-1; abundance: many; CDR3nt: TGTGCCAGCAGCTTAGATCGAGACAGGGGGCCAAATGAGCAGTTCTTC; CDR3aa: CASSLDRDRGPNEQFF
v_gene: TRBV28; d_gene: NA; j_gene: TRBJ2-1; abundance: many; CDR3nt: TGTGCCAGCAGTACCCTTAGATCCCCTTACAATGAGCAGTTCTTC; CDR3aa: CASSTLRSPYNEQFF
v_gene: TRBV12-3/TRBV12-4; d_gene: NA; j_gene: TRBJ2-6; abundance: many; CDR3nt: TGTGCCAGCAGTTTCAGTACCTCTGGGGCCAACGTCCTGACTTTC; CDR3aa: CASSFSTSGANVLTF
v_gene: TRBV5-1; d_gene: NA; j_gene: TRBJ1-1; abundance: many; CDR3nt: TGCGCCAGCAGCTCGAAACCCCCTAACACTGAAGCTTTCTTT; CDR3aa: CASSSKPPNTEAFF
v_gene: TRBV5-1; d_gene: NA; j_gene: TRBJ2-5; abundance: many; CDR3nt: TGCGCCAGCAGCCCTGGAGCGGCAGCCCAAGAGACCCAGTACTTC; CDR3aa: CASSPGAAAQETQYF
v_gene: TRBV12-3/TRBV12-4; d_gene: NA; j_gene: TRBJ2-1; abundance: many; CDR3nt: TGTGCCAGCAGTTTAGCCGGGACCTACAATGAGCAGTTCTTC; CDR3aa: CASSLAGTYNEQFF
v_gene: TRBV20-1; d_gene: TRBD1; j_gene: TRBJ2-7; abundance: many; CDR3nt: TGCAGTGCTAGAGCCTTAGGACAGGCGGAGCAGTACTTC; CDR3aa: CSARALGQAEQYF
v_gene: TRBV27; d_gene: NA; j_gene: TRBJ2-7; abundance: many; CDR3nt: TGTGCCAGCAGCCGATCAGGGACGGGAGAGCAGTACTTC; CDR3aa: CASSRSGTGEQYF
v_gene: TRBV5-5; d_gene: TRBD2; j_gene: TRBJ2-3; abundance: few; CDR3nt: TGTGCCAGCAGCTTGATAAGCGGGGGCCGAGGGGCAGATACGCAGTATTTT; CDR3aa: CASSLISGGRGADTQYF
v_gene: TRBV28; d_gene: NA; j_gene: TRBJ1-6; abundance: many; CDR3nt: TGTGCCAGCAGTTTTATACCGGGCTATGACAATTCACCCCTCCACTTT; CDR3aa: CASSFIPGYDNSPLHF
v_gene: TRBV6-5; d_gene: NA; j_gene: TRBJ2-1; abundance: many; CDR3nt: TGTGCCAGCAGTTACGGAGGGACCATCGGGAATGAGCAGTTCTTC; CDR3aa: CASSYGGTIGNEQFF
v_gene: TRBV5-6; d_gene: NA; j_gene: TRBJ2-1; abundance: many; CDR3nt: TGTGCCAGCAGCTTGGCCTGGACCTCCTCCTACAATGAGCAGTTCTTC; CDR3aa: CASSLAWTSSYNEQFF
v_gene: TRBV5-1; d_gene: NA; j_gene: TRBJ1-1; abundance: many; CDR3nt: TGCGCCAGCAGCTCAGGACAGTTGACGAACACTGAAGCTTTCTTT; CDR3aa: CASSSGQLTNTEAFF
v_gene: TRBV20-1; d_gene: TRBD2; j_gene: TRBJ2-1; abundance: many; CDR3nt: TGCAGTGTTCTTATACTAGCGGGGGTATTTAATGAGCAGTTCTTC; CDR3aa: CSVLILAGVFNEQFF
v_gene: TRBV7-9; d_gene: NA; j_gene: TRBJ1-1; abundance: many; CDR3nt: TGTGCCAGCAGCCCTCGCGGGAACACTGAAGCTTTCTTT; CDR3aa: CASSPRGNTEAFF